The 21 T cell receptor beta chains below all came from one sample that was sequenced in a study of identical twins. Using its own MiXCR run on the 5' RACE reads, TCRdb lists one record per CDR3 protein. The sample lists approximately 550,000 distinct CDR3 sequences, approximately 20% occurring once. These data also formed part of another study, on yellow fever vaccine responses in identical twins.

Sequencing was carried out using CD4+ T cells sorted from blood. The receptors were gathered from a woman in her late teens or twenties in good health.

This clonotype showed up just a few times. This rearrangement joins TRBV6-5 to TRBJ1-2; no clear D. Trimming took 4 bases from V and 4 from J, leaving 22 bases between them. The CDR3 totals 17 residues. The germline V gene has CDR1 MNHEY and CDR2 SVGAGI. CDR3 region: CASSLPKDGQPSYGYTF. In DNA form, the CDR3 reads TGTGCCAGCAGTTTGCCGAAGGACGGTCAACCGTCCTATGGCTACACCTTC.

The J gene is TRBJ2-1, the V gene TRBV18; D gene ambiguous. There are 16 residues in the CDR3. V lost 0 bases, J lost 0 bases, and 9 bases lay in between. Germline V gene sequence: CDR1 KGHSH, CDR2 LQKENI. The CDR3 loop is CASSPPLQSSYNEQFF. In DNA, the CDR3 is TGTGCCAGCTCACCACCCCTTCAAAGCTCCTACAATGAGCAGTTCTTC.

This clonotype was counted at least ten times. CDR3 nucleotides: TGTGCCAGCAGCCAAGGTTCGGGCTACGAGCAGTACTTC. Residues: CASSQGSGYEQYF. This chain connects TRBV3-1 to TRBJ2-7; no firm D call. Germline V gene sequence: CDR1 LGHDT, CDR2 YNNKEL (reference sequence). V shed 1 base and J shed 3 bases, with 7 bases lying between them. The CDR3 runs to 13 residues.

The chain links TRBV2 to TRBJ2-7; 9 bases match TRBD2. The CDR3 loop spans 16 amino acids. Trimming cost V 6 bases and J 3 bases; bases outside gene matches: 12. Germline assignment: CDR1 SNHLY and CDR2 FYNNEI. In DNA form, the CDR3 reads TGTGCCAGCAGCCCCCCGGGGCTAGCGGGATACTACGAGCAGTACTTC. It codes for CASSPPGLAGYYEQYF.

This clonotype was picked up a small number of times. V gene TRBV7-6 combines with J gene TRBJ1-1; D is unresolved. The germline gives CDR1 SGHVS, CDR2 FNYEAQ. V lost 4 bases and J lost 2, with 17 bases in between. The CDR3 spans 16 residues. CDR3 in amino acids: CASSYPPQKINTEAFF. In nucleotides, the CDR3 is TGTGCCAGCAGCTATCCCCCGCAGAAGATAAACACTGAAGCTTTCTTT. Filled out from reference TRBV7-6 and TRBJ1-1, the complete variable domain reads GAGVSQSPRYKVTKRGQDVALRCDPISGHVSLYWYRQALGQGPEFLTYFNYEAQQDKSGLPNDRFSAERPEGSISTLTIQRTEQRDSAMYRCASSYPPQKINTEAFFGQGTRLTVV.

A few counts support this clonotype. The chain recombines TRBV27 with TRBJ1-2; tentative D call: TRBD1 (5 bases). Germline CDR1 MNHEY, CDR2 SMNVEV (reference sequence). The CDR3 covers 13 residues. Trimming stripped 6 bases from V and 8 bases from J, with 16 bases between. Here the CDR3 reads CASSRGTKRGYTF. CDR3 in DNA: TGTGCCAGCAGCCGTGGGACGAAAAGGGGCTACACCTTC.

This clonotype was counted between two and nine times. V and J are TRBV20-1 and TRBJ2-2; 10 nucleotides align to TRBD2. The CDR3 has 15 amino acids. The germline CDR1 and CDR2 sequences are DFQATT and SNEGSKA (reference sequence). Trimming at V came to 5 bases and at J to 2 bases, leaving 5 bases not matched to a gene. This chain's CDR3 is CSAPRTSGNTGELFF. The CDR3 DNA reads TGCAGTGCTCCGAGGACTAGCGGAAACACCGGGGAGCTGTTTTTT.

CDR3 sequence: CASSPTRVEWNTEAFF. Here the CDR3 DNA reads TGTGCCAGCAGCCCCACCCGGGTAGAATGGAACACTGAAGCTTTCTTT. The V and J genes are TRBV7-9 and TRBJ1-1; D not resolved. Trimming took 5 bases from V and 1 from J, leaving 17 bases between them. CDR1 and CDR2 (germline): SEHNR, FQNEAQ (reference sequence). This CDR3 is built from 16 residues.

A few counts support this clonotype. This chain connects TRBV13 to TRBJ2-5, with D unresolved. The ends were cut back, 5 bases at V and 5 bases at J, with 18 bases in the middle. Germline CDR1 is PRHDT and CDR2 is FYEKMQ (reference sequence). The CDR3 contains 15 residues. The CDR3 here is CASSTRTISGETQYF. The CDR3 coding sequence is TGTGCCAGCAGCACCCGGACCATCTCGGGCGAGACCCAGTACTTC.

This clonotype came up many times. The chain uses TRBV12-3 or TRBV12-4 and TRBJ2-2, with D perhaps matching TRBD1 (5 bases). The CDR3 runs 15 residues. The V end lost 3 bases, the J end lost 0 bases, and 8 bases lay between the germline ends. The CDR3 spells CASSFTGSNTGELFF. CDR3 bases: TGTGCCAGCAGTTTCACAGGTTCGAACACCGGGGAGCTGTTTTTT.

In DNA form, the CDR3 reads TGTGCCACCAGTGCCGGACTAGTAATGGCAGATACGCAGTATTTT. Translation gives CATSAGLVMADTQYF. The chain joins TRBV24-1 to TRBJ2-3; 7 positions match TRBD2. Germline-derived CDR1 and CDR2 are KGHDR and SFDVKD. This CDR3 has 15 amino acids. Trimming cost V 5 bases and J 4 bases; bases outside gene matches: 8.

In this sample, this clonotype turned up a few times. The gene calls are TRBV5-1 and TRBJ2-4; D is perhaps TRBD1 (6 bases). Trimming left V 2 bases short and J 8 bases short, with 14 bases between. The germline CDR1 and CDR2 sequences are SGHRS and YFSETQ. The CDR3 loop spans 14 amino acids. The CDR3 DNA reads as TGCGCCAGCAGCTTCGGCAGGGGCGGAGACATTCAGTACTTC. Translated: CASSFGRGGDIQYF.

This chain's CDR3 is CASSQDFGTPIEKLFF. DNA of the CDR3: TGCGCCAGCAGCCAAGATTTTGGGACCCCGATCGAAAAACTGTTTTTT. The V call is TRBV4-1, the J call TRBJ1-4; tentative D call: TRBD1 (5 bases). From germline, CDR1 is MGHRA and CDR2 YSYEKL. The CDR3 has 16 amino acids. V gave up 0 bases and J gave up 8 bases, with 16 bases separating them.

The rearrangement joins TRBV5-1 to TRBJ2-1, with D perhaps matching TRBD1 (5 bases). Trimming took off 5 bases at V and 3 bases at J, with 9 bases between the two ends. In germline, CDR1 is SGHRS, CDR2 YFSETQ. The CDR3 extends over 13 amino acids. This CDR3 reads CASRGQSYNEQFF. The CDR3, as DNA: TGCGCCAGCAGAGGACAAAGCTACAATGAGCAGTTCTTC.

The chain recombines TRBV20-1 with TRBJ1-6; D gene ambiguous. Germline V CDR1 and CDR2: DFQATT, SNEGSKA (reference sequence). Trimming removed 4 bases at V and 9 bases at J, with 16 bases between. The CDR3 is made up of 14 amino acids. The CDR3 bases are TGCAGTGCTAACGGGGATTTGACGGCTTCACCCCTCCACTTT. It yields the protein CSANGDLTASPLHF.

This clonotype was seen a handful of times. The genes are TRBV15 and TRBJ2-3, with 7 bases aligning to TRBD2. Germline CDR1 LNHNV, CDR2 YYDKDF (reference sequence). This CDR3 is built from 13 residues. V lost 7 bases and J lost 0; bases outside the gene matches: 1. CDR3 loop: CATKAGSTDTQYF. The CDR3 nucleotides are TGTGCCACCAAAGCGGGGAGCACAGATACGCAGTATTTT.

The chain is built from TRBV24-1 and TRBJ2-2; 9 bases fit TRBD1. The CDR3 sequence is 17 residues long. CDR1 and CDR2 (germline): KGHDR, SFDVKD. J gave up 5 bases and V 5 bases, and 11 bases lay outside the gene matches. CDR3 coding DNA: TGTGCCACCAGTGTCCCCCGAGGGACAGGGAAGACCGGGGAGCTGTTTTTT. This encodes CATSVPRGTGKTGELFF.

This clonotype turned up a few times. The rearrangement uses TRBV12-3 or TRBV12-4 and TRBJ2-7; TRBD1 might be the D (6 bases). V was shortened by 0 bases and J by 4 bases, with 7 bases between the two germline ends. This CDR3 contains 13 residues. CDR3 coding DNA: TGTGCCAGCAGTTTAGCGGGGGCTTACGAGCAGTACGTC. Its protein is CASSLAGAYEQYV.

This clonotype occurred a few times. The gene calls are TRBV2 and TRBJ2-7; perhaps TRBD2 as D (5 bases). The length of the CDR3 is 15 residues. Trimming shortened V by 6 bases and J by 2 bases, and 17 bases separated the two germline ends. Per the germline V gene, CDR1 is SNHLY and CDR2 is FYNNEI. CDR3 loop: CASSASGIRAYEQYV. The CDR3 DNA reads as TGTGCCAGCAGCGCATCGGGGATAAGAGCCTACGAGCAGTACGTC.

V and J are TRBV6-6 and TRBJ2-3; D gene unclear. The CDR3 is made up of 16 amino acids. V lost 0 bases, J lost 2 bases, and 12 bases lay in between. In germline, CDR1 is MNHNY, CDR2 SVGAGI (reference sequence). Here the CDR3 reads CASSYSELEVTDTQYF. The CDR3 DNA follows: TGTGCCAGCAGTTACTCGGAGCTAGAGGTCACAGATACGCAGTATTTT.

The chain links TRBV2 to TRBJ1-1, with D perhaps matching TRBD1 (5 bases). CDR3 length: 13 amino acids. V was trimmed by 7 bases and J by 4 bases, leaving 13 bases between them. Germline V lookup: CDR1 SNHLY, CDR2 FYNNEI. The CDR3 here is CASTAGAVTEAFF. CDR3 nucleotides: TGTGCCAGCACCGCCGGGGCGGTCACTGAAGCTTTCTTT. The entire variable domain, with the rest obtained from reference TRBV2 and TRBJ1-1, is as follows: EPEVTQTPSHQVTQMGQEVILRCVPISNHLYFYWYRQILGQKVEFLVSFYNNEISEKSEIFDDQFSVERPDGSNFTLKIRSTKLEDSAMYFCASTAGAVTEAFFGQGTRLTVV.